This T cell receptor beta chain emerged from a study of shared clonotypes between healthy human individuals. Several immunoSEQ plates held equal portions of the genomic DNA taken from each subset. Clones were read by immunoSEQ multiplex PCR, and TCRdb kept only the in-frame ones, dropping some. The sample lists approximately 1.5 million clones, roughly 98.5% seen once, with about 0.35% in the top ten. V was pared by 0 bases and J by 4 bases, with 3 bases of the junction left unmatched. This CDR3 has 16 residues. CDR1 MNHEY and CDR2 SVGAGI come from the germline V gene. The chain uses TRBV6-5 and TRBJ1-5; 10 bases agree with TRBD1. This TCR was recovered from a man aged 25 to 40 in good health. The sequenced sample was naive CD4+ T cells sorted from blood. Subset here: CD45RA+ positively selected. CDR3 protein: CASSYSGTGVNQPQHF. In DNA, the CDR3 is TGTGCCAGCAGTTACTCCGGGACAGGGGTAAATCAGCCCCAGCATTTT.